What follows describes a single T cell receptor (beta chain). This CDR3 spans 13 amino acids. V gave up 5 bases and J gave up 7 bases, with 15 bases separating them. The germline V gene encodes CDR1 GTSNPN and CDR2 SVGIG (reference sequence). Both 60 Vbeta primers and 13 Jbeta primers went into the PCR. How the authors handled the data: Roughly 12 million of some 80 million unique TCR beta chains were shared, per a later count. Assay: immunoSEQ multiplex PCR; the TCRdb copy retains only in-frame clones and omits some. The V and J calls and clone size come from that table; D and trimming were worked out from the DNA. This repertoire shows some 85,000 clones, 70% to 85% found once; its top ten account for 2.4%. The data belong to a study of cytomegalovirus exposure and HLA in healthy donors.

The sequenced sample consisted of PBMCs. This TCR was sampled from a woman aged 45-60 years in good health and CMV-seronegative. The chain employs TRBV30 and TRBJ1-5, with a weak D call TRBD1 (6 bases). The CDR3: CAWATGFGQPQHF. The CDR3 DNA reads TGTGCCTGGGCTACAGGGTTCGGACAGCCCCAGCATTTT.